Sequencing of this T cell receptor (beta chain) was carried out in a study of CD8+ T cells in alopecia areata. Study summary: Tofacitinib lasted 6 to 18 months, then 6 months off drug.

The CDR3 is made up of 18 amino acids. The germline V gene encodes CDR1 SGDLS and CDR2 YYNGEE. The V gene end was trimmed by 4 bases and the J gene end by 0 bases; junction bases not matched to a gene: 7. Study-wide findings and caveats: The study also sequences resident alphabeta T cells of normal skin in scalp samples.

A word on this clone: The antigen is unknown.

Following extraction, RNA underwent reverse transcription to cDNA, which served as the sequencing template. TCRdb's copy holds only in-frame clones and misses some; the assay was immunoSEQ multiplex PCR. This table has more than 140,000 clones, 85% to 90% appearing once. The treatment: oral pan-JAK inhibitor, 5-10 mg twice daily. Source: CD8+ T cells sorted from blood, taken at week 4, from a patient treated with tofacitinib. The chain uses TRBV9 and TRBJ2-6, with 10 bases identical to TRBD1. The sequence was obtained from a human donor with alopecia areata. The CDR3 region is CASSSGQGRFSGANVLTF. CDR3 DNA: TGTGCCAGCAGCTCGGGACAGGGGAGGTTCTCTGGGGCCAACGTCCTGACTTTC.